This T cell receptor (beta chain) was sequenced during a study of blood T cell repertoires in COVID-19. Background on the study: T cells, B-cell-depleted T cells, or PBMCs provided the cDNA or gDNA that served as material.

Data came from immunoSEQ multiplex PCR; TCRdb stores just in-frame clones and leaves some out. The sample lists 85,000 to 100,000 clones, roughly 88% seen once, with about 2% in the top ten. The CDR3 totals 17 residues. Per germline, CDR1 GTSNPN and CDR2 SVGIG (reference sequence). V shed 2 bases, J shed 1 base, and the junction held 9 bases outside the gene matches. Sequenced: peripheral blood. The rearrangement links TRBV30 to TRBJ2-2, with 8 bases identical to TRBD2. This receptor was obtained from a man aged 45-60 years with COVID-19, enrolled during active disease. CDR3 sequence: CAWSYPFSGGNTGELFF. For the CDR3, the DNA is TGTGCCTGGAGTTATCCCTTCAGCGGGGGGAACACCGGGGAGCTGTTTTTT.